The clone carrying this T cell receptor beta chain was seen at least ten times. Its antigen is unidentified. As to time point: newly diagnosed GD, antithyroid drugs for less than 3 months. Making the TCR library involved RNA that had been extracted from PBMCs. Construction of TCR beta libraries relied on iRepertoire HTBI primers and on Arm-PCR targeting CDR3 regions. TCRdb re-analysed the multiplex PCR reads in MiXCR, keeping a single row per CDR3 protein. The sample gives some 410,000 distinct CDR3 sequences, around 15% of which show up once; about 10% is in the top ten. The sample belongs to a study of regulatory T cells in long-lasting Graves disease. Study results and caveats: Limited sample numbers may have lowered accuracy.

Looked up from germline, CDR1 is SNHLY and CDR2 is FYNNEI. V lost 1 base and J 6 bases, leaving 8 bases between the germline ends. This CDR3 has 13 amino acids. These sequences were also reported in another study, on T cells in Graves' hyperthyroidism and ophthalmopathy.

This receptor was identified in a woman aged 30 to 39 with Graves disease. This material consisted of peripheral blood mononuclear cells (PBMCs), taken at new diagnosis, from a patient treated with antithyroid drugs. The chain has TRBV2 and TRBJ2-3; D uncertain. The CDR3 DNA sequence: TGTGCCAGCAGTGAAGACAGCCTGGATACGCAGTATTTT. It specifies CASSEDSLDTQYF.